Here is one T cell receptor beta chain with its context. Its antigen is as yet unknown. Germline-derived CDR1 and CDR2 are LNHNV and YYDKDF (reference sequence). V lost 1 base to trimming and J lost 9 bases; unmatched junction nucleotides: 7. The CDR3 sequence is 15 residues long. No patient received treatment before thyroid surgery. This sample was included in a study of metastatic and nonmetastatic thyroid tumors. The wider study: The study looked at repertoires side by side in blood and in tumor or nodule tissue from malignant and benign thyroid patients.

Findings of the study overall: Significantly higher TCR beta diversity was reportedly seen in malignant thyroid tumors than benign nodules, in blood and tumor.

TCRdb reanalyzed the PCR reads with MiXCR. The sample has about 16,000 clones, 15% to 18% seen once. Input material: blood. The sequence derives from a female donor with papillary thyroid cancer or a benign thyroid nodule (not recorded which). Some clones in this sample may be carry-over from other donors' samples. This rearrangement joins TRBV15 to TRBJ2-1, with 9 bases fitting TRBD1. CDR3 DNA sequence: TGTGCCACCAGCAGAGCTCCGGACAGGGGCAGTGAGCAGTTCTTC. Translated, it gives CATSRAPDRGSEQFF.